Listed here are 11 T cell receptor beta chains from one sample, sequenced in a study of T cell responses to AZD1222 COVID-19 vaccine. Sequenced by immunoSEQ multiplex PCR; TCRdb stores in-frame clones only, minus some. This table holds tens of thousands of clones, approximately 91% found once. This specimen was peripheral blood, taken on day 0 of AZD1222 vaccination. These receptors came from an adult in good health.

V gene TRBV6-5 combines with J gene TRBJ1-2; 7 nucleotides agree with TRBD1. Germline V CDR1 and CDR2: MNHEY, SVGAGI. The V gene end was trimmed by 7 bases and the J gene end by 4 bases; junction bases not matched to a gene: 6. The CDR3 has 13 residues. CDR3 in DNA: TGTGCCAGCAACATGGGACAGAGCTATGGCTACACCTTC. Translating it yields CASNMGQSYGYTF.

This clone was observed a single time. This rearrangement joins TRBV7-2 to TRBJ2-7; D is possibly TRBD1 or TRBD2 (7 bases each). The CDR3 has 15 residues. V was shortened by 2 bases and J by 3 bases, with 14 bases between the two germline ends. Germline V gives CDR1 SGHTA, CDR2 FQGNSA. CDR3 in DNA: TGTGCCAGCAGCTTATGGGGAGGGGACAGCTACGAGCAGTACTTC. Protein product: CASSLWGGDSYEQYF.

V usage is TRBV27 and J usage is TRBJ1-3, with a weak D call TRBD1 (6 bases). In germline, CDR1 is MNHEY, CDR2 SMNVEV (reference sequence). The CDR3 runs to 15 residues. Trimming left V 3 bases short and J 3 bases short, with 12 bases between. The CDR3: CASSLGRGIGNTIYF. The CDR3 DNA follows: TGTGCCAGCAGTTTGGGCAGGGGTATTGGAAACACCATATATTTT.

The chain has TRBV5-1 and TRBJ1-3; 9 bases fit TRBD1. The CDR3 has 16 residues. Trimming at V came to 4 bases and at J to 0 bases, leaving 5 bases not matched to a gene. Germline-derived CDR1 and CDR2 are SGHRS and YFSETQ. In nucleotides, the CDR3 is TGCGCCAGCAGCCGGGGACAGGGTACCTCTGGAAACACCATATATTTT. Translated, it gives CASSRGQGTSGNTIYF.

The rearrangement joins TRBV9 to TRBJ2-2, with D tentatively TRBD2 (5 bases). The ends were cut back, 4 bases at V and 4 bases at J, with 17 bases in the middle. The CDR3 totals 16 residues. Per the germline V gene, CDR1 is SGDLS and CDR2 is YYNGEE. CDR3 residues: CASSPLGSPATGELFF. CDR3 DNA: TGTGCCAGCAGCCCGCTAGGGAGTCCTGCCACCGGGGAGCTGTTTTTT.

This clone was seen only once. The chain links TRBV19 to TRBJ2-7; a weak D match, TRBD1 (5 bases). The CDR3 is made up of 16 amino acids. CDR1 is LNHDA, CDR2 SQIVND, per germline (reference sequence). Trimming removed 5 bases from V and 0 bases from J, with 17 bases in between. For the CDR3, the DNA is TGTGCCAGTAGTCCTTACTCGTATGACAGCTCCTACGAGCAGTACTTC. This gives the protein CASSPYSYDSSYEQYF.

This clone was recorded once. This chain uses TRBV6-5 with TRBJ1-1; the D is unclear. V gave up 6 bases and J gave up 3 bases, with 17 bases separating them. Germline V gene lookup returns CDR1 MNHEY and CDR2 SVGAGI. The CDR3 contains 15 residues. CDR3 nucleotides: TGTGCCAGCAGGGGTCGGAAGTGGGCCGACACTGAAGCTTTCTTT. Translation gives CASRGRKWADTEAFF.

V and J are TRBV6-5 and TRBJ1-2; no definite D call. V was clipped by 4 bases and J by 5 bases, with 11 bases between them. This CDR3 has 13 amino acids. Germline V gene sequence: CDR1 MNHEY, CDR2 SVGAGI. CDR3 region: CASSSGLGYGYTF. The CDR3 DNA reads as TGTGCCAGCAGTTCGGGCCTGGGGTATGGCTACACCTTC.

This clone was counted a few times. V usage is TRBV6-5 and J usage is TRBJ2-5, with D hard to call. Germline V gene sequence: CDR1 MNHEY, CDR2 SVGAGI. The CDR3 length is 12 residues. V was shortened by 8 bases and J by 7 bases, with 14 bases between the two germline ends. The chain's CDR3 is CASAGLYGTQYF. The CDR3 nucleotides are TGTGCCAGCGCTGGGCTGTACGGGACCCAGTACTTC.

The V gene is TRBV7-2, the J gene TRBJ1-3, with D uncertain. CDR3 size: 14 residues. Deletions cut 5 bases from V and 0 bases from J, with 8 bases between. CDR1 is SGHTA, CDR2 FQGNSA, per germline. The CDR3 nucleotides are TGTGCCAGCAGCCCTCAGAACTCTGGAAACACCATATATTTT. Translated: CASSPQNSGNTIYF.

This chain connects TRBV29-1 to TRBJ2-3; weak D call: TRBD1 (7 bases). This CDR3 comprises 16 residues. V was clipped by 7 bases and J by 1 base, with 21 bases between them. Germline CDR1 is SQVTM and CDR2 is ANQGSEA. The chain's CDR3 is CSAGGGLGGGTDTQYF. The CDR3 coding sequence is TGCAGCGCCGGAGGGGGCCTGGGTGGAGGCACAGATACGCAGTATTTT.